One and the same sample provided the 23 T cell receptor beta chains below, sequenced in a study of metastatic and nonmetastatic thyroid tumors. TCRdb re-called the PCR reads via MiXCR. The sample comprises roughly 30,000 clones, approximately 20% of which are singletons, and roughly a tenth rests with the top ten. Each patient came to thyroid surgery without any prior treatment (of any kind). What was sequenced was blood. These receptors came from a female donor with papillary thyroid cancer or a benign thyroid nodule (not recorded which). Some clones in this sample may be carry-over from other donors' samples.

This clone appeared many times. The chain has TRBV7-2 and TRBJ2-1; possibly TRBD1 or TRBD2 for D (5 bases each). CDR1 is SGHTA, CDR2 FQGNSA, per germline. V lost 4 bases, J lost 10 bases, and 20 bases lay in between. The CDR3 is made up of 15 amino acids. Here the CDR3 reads CASSSSWGSGLEQFF. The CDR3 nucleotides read TGTGCCAGCAGCTCCAGCTGGGGGAGCGGACTCGAGCAGTTCTTC.

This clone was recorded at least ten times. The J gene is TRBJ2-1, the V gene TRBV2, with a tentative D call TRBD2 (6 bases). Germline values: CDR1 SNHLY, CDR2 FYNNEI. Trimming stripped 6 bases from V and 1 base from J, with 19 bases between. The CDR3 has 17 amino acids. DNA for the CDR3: TGTGCCAGCAGCCTACTAGCATCTATAGGATCCTACAATGAGCAGTTCTTC. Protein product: CASSLLASIGSYNEQFF.

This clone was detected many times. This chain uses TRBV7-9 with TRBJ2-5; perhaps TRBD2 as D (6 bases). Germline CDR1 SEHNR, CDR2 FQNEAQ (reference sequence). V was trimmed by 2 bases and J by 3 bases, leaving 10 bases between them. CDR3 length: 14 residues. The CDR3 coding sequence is TGTGCCAGCAGCTTAAGGGGAGGAAAAGAGACCCAGTACTTC. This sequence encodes CASSLRGGKETQYF.

CDR3: CASSLSGGDYEQYF. CDR3 in DNA: TGTGCCAGCAGCTTATCTGGCGGGGACTACGAGCAGTACTTC. The rearrangement links TRBV7-9 to TRBJ2-7, with a tentative D call TRBD2 (6 bases). Between the trimmed V and J ends, which lost 2 bases and 3 bases, there was a span of 11 bases. The germline V gene encodes CDR1 SEHNR and CDR2 FQNEAQ (reference sequence). This CDR3 contains 14 residues.

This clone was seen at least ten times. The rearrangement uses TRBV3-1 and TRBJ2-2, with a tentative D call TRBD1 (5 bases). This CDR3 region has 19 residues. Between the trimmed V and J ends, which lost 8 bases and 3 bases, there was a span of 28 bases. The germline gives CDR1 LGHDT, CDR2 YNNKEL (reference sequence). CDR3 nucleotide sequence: TGTGCCAGCCACCCCAGGTCCCAGGGAATTGGTTTGGACACCGGGGAGCTGTTTTTT. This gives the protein CASHPRSQGIGLDTGELFF. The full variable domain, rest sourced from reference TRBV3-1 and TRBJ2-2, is DTAVSQTPKYLVTQMGNDKSIKCEQNLGHDTMYWYKQDSKKFLKIMFSYNNKELIINETVPNRFSPKSPDKAHLNLHINSLELGDSAVYFCASHPRSQGIGLDTGELFFGEGSRLTVL.

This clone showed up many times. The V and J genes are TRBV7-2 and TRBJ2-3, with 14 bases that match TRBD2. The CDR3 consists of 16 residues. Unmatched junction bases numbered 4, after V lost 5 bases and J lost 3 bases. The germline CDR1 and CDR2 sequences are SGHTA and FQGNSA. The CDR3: CASSPGTSGRTDTQYF. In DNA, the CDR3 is TGTGCCAGCAGCCCGGGGACTAGCGGGAGAACAGATACGCAGTATTTT.

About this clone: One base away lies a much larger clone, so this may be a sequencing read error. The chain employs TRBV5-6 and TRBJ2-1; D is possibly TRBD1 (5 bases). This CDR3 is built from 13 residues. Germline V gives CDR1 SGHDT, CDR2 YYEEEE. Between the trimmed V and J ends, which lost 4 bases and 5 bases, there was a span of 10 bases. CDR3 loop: CASSVGLNNEQFF. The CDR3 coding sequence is TGTGCCAGCAGCGTGGGGCTGAACAATGAGCAGTTCTTC.

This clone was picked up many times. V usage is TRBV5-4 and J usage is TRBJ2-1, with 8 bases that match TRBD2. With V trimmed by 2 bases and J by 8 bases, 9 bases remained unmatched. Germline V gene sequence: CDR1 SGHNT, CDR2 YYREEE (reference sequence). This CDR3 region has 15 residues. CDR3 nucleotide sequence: TGTGCCAGCAGCTTAAGACGGGGGGGAAATGATGAGCAGTTCTTC. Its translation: CASSLRRGGNDEQFF.

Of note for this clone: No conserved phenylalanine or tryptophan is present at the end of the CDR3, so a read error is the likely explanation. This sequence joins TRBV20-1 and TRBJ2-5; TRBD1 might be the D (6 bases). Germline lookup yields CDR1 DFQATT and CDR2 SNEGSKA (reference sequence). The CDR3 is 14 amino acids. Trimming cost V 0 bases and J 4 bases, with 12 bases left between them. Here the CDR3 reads CSARDLAGVETQYL. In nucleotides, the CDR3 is TGCAGTGCTAGAGATCTCGCAGGGGTAGAGACCCAGTACTTG.

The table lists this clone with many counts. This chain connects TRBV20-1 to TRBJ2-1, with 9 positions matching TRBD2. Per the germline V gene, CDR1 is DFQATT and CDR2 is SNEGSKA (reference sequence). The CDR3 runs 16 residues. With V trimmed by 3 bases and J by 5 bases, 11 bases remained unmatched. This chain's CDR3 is CSASSLRLAVDNEQFF. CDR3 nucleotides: TGCAGTGCTAGTTCTCTAAGACTAGCGGTAGACAATGAGCAGTTCTTC.

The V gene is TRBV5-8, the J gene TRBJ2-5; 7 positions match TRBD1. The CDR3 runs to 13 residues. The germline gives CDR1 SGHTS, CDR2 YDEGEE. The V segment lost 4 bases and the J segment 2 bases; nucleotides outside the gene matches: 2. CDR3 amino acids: CASSTTGQETQYF. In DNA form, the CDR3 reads TGTGCCAGCAGCACGACAGGGCAAGAGACCCAGTACTTC.

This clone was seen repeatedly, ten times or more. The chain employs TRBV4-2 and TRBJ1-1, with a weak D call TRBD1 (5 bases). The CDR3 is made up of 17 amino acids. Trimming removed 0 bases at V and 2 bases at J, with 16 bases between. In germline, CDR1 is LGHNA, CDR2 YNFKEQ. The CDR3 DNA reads TGTGCCAGCAGCCAAGAGGCGGACACCGACGTAAACACTGAAGCTTTCTTT. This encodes CASSQEADTDVNTEAFF.

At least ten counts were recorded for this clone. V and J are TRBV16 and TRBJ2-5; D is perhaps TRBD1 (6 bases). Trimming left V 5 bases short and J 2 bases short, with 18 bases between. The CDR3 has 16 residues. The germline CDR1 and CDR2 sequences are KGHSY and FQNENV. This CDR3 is CASSADRPPSQETQYF. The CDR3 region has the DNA TGTGCCAGCAGCGCCGACAGGCCCCCGTCTCAAGAGACCCAGTACTTC.

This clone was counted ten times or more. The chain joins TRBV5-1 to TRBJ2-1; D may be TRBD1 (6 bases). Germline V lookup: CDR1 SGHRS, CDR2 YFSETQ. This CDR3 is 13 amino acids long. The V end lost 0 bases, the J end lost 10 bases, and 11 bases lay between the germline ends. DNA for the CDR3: TGCGCCAGCAGCTTGGACAGGGTGGACGAGCAGTTCTTC. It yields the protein CASSLDRVDEQFF. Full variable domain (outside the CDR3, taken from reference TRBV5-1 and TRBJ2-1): KAGVTQTPRYLIKTRGQQVTLSCSPISGHRSVSWYQQTPGQGLQFLFEYFSETQRNKGNFPGRFSGRQFSNSRSEMNVSTLELGDSALYLCASSLDRVDEQFFGPGTRLTVL.

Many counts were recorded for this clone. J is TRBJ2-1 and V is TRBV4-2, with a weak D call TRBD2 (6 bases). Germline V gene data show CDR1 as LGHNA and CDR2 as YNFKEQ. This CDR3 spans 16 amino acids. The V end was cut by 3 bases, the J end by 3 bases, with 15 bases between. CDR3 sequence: CASSQDDLSGYNEQFF. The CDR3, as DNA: TGTGCCAGCAGCCAGGATGACCTTAGCGGCTACAATGAGCAGTTCTTC.

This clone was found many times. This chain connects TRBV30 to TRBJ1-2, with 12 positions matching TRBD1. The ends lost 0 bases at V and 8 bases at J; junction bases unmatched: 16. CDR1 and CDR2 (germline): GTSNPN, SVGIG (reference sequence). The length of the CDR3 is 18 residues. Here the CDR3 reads CAWSVFVGQGALVNGYTF. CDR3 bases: TGTGCCTGGAGTGTTTTTGTGGGACAGGGGGCGTTAGTTAACGGCTACACCTTC.

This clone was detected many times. CDR3 DNA: TGTGCCAGCAGCCAAGGGGGCAGATCCTACGAGCAGTACTTC. Amino acids: CASSQGGRSYEQYF. The chain carries TRBV4-2 and TRBJ2-7; possible D gene TRBD1, 5 bases. The CDR3 is made up of 14 amino acids. The V gene's germline CDR1 is LGHNA and CDR2 YNFKEQ. The V and J ends lost 1 base and 1 base respectively, with 8 bases between them.

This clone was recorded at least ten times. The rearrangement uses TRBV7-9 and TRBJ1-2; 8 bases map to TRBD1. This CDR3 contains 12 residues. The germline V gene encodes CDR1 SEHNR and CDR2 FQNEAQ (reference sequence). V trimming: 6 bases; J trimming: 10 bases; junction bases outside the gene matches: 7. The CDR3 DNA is TGTGCCAGCAGTTACTTGGGACAGGACTACACCTTC. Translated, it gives CASSYLGQDYTF.

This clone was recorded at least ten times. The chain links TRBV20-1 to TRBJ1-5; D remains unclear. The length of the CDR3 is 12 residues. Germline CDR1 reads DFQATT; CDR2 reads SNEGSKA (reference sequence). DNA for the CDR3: TGCAGCCAGTCGGGAAGCAATCAGCCCCAGCATTTT. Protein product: CSQSGSNQPQHF.

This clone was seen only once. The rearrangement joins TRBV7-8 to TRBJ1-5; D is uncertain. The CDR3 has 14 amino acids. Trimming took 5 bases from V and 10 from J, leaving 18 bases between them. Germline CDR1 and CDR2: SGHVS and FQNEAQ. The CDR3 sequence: CASSPGPSGGPQHF. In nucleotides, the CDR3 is TGTGCCAGCAGCCCCGGACCCTCCGGCGGCCCCCAGCATTTT.

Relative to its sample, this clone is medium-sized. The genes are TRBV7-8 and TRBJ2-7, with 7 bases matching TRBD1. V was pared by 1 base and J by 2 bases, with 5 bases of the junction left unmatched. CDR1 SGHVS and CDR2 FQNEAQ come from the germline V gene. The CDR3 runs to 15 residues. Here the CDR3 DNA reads TGTGCCAGCAGCTTAGAACAGGGGTCTACCTACGAGCAGTACTTC. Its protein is CASSLEQGSTYEQYF.

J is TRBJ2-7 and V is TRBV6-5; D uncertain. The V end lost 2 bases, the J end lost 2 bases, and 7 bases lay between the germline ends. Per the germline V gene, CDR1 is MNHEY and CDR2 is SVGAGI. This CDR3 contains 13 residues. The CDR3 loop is CASSYLETYEQYF. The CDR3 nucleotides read TGTGCCAGCAGTTACCTCGAGACCTACGAGCAGTACTTC.

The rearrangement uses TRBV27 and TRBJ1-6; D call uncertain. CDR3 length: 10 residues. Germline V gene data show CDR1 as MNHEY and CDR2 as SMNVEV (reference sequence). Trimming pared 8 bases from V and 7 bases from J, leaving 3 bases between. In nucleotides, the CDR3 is TGTGCCAGCGGGAATTCACCCCTCCACTTT. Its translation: CASGNSPLHF.